Reported below is one T cell receptor (beta chain). The data were obtained in a study of blood T cell repertoires in COVID-19. Study background: T cells, B-cell-depleted T cells, or PBMCs supplied cDNA or gDNA.

Sequenced by immunoSEQ multiplex PCR; TCRdb stores in-frame clones only, minus some. The top ten hold about 3% of the sample, which has 330,000 or so clones, 87% seen once. The CDR3 runs 21 residues. Germline V gene lookup returns CDR1 MDHEN and CDR2 SYDVKM. The V and J ends lost 3 bases and 2 bases respectively, with 29 bases between them. This chain links TRBV28 with TRBJ2-1; D is perhaps TRBD2 (5 bases). Sequencing used PBMCs or T cells enriched from blood (not recorded which). The sequence derives from a woman aged 25 to 39 who had recovered from COVID-19. The CDR3 bases are TGTGCCAGCAGTTTTCGGTCTGCTTTCTTGGGCCCACTAGTTACCTACAATGAGCAGTTCTTC. It specifies CASSFRSAFLGPLVTYNEQFF.